A selection of T cell receptor beta chains follows, all from one sample in a study of technical replicates of blood from a handful of donors. Repertoires were generated with immunoSEQ multiplex PCR, while TCRdb's copy carries only in-frame clones and drops some. The sample has 15,000 to 20,000 clones; 80% to 90% are singletons. Material for sequencing was PBMCs. The receptors were gathered from a human donor in good health. Each CDR3 is given with its conserved first and last residue. The D gene is left open where the match is weak. Clone size is not always given. Where it is, it says once, few, many or a class for expanded clones.

>14|TRBJ2-5|TRBV14|TRBD2|-
CASSQRGPSGAQYF
TGTGCCAGCAGCCAGAGGGGGCCTAGCGGGGCCCAGTACTTC
>16|TRBJ2-5|TRBV6-6|TRBD2|-
CASSSSTSGSIETQYF
TGTGCCAGCAGTTCCTCGACTAGCGGGAGTATTGAGACCCAGTACTTC
>13|TRBJ2-7|TRBV13|TRBD1|-
CASSLEQGSPEYF
TGTGCCAGCAGCTTAGAACAGGGGAGCCCCGAGTACTTC
>13|TRBJ1-1|TRBV27|-|-
CASSLSEHTEAFF
TGTGCCAGCAGTTTATCGGAGCACACTGAAGCTTTCTTT
>16|TRBJ2-1|TRBV5-1|TRBD2|-
CASSLNGLAAYNEQFF
TGCGCCAGCAGCTTGAACGGACTAGCGGCTTACAATGAGCAGTTCTTC
>18|TRBJ2-1|TRBV4-1|TRBD2|-
CASSQGTSGLPEYNEQFF
TGCGCCAGCAGCCAAGGGACTAGCGGCCTACCTGAGTACAATGAGCAGTTCTTC
>18|TRBJ2-3|TRBV19|TRBD2|-
CASSISWLAVAGRDTQYF
TGTGCCAGTAGTATAAGTTGGCTAGCGGTCGCCGGACGGGATACGCAGTATTTT
>16|TRBJ2-3|TRBV5-6|-|-
CASSLPEGRGTDTQYF
TGTGCCAGCAGCTTGCCCGAGGGCCGGGGCACAGATACGCAGTATTTT
>15|TRBJ2-7|TRBV18|TRBD2|-
CASSPPSGSSWEQYF
TGTGCCAGCTCACCACCAAGCGGGAGTTCGTGGGAGCAGTACTTC
>15|TRBJ2-2|TRBV4-2|-|few
CASSQEHANTGELFF
TGTGCCAGCAGCCAAGAACACGCGAACACCGGGGAGCTGTTTTTT
>18|TRBJ1-1|TRBV21-1|-|-
CASSIYGGGPGENTEAFF
TGTGCCAGCAGCATATACGGGGGGGGGCCAGGTGAGAACACTGAAGCTTTCTTT
>11|TRBJ1-1|TRBV6-5|TRBD1|few
CASSGQGGAFF
TGTGCCAGCAGTGGACAGGGTGGTGCTTTCTTT
>15|TRBJ2-1|TRBV11-3|-|-
CASSLEGRVSNEQFF
TGTGCCAGCAGCTTAGAGGGCAGGGTAAGCAATGAGCAGTTCTTC
>13|TRBJ1-2|TRBV19|TRBD1|-
CASRGVGGHGYTF
TGTGCCAGTAGAGGCGTAGGGGGCCATGGCTACACCTTC
>17|TRBJ1-3|TRBV10-3|TRBD1|-
CAIGDPGQGAFGNTIYF
TGTGCCATCGGGGATCCGGGACAGGGGGCGTTTGGAAACACCATATATTTT
>16|TRBJ2-3|TRBV5-1|TRBD2|once
CASSFSLAGSTDTQYF
TGCGCCAGCAGCTTCTCACTAGCGGGGAGCACAGATACGCAGTATTTT
>15|TRBJ2-7|TRBV2|TRBD2|few
CASSEAAGGPYEQYF
TGTGCCAGCAGTGAGGCAGCGGGAGGCCCCTACGAGCAGTACTTC